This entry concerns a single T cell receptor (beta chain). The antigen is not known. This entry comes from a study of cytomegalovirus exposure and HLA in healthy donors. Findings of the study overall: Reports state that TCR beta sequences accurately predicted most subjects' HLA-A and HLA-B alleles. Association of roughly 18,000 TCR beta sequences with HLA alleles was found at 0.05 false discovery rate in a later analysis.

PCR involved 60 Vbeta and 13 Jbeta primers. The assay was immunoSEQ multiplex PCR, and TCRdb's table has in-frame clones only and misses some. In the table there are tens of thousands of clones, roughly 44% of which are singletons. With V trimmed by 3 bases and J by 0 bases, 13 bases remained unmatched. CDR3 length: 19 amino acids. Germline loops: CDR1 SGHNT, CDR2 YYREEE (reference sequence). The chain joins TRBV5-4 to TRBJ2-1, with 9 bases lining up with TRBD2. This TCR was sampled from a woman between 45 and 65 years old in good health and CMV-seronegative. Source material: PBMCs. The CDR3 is CASSSDIGLAITSYNEQFF. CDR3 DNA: TGTGCCAGCAGCTCCGATATAGGACTAGCGATTACCTCCTACAATGAGCAGTTCTTC.